The T cell receptor beta chain described here comes from a study of post-analysis software for immune sequencing data. Study details: There were relapsing-remitting, secondary progressive and progressive-relapsing multiple sclerosis among the disease courses included.

General observations from the study: Controls had lower frequencies than patients of roughly five TRBV segments, which included TRBV5-6, TRBV5-1 and TRBV20-1.

The V gene lost 0 bases and the J gene lost 7 bases, with 6 bases spanning the gap. The length of the CDR3 is 12 residues. From germline, CDR1 is LGHDT and CDR2 YNNKEL (reference sequence). Each TCR beta cDNA library carried unique molecular identifiers. TCRdb redid the calling of the PCR reads with MiXCR, one entry per CDR3 protein. Among around 500,000 distinct CDR3 sequences listed, around a third were seen once. This clonotype showed up just once. Its antigen is undetermined. J is TRBJ1-2 and V is TRBV3-1; D is perhaps TRBD1 (5 bases). The specimen was blood. The source of this sequence is a girl aged 2 to 17 with multiple sclerosis. The DNA for the CDR3 is TGTGCCAGCAGCCAAGATGGGGCTGGCTACACCTTC. This codes for CASSQDGAGYTF. The full variable domain, with the rest looked up from reference TRBV3-1 and TRBJ1-2, is DTAVSQTPKYLVTQMGNDKSIKCEQNLGHDTMYWYKQDSKKFLKIMFSYNNKELIINETVPNRFSPKSPDKAHLNLHINSLELGDSAVYFCASSQDGAGYTFGSGTRLTVV.